This passage covers 29 T cell receptor beta chains from one sample sequenced in a study of cytomegalovirus exposure and HLA in healthy donors. A multiplex PCR was run with 60 Vbeta primers and 13 Jbeta primers. Only in-frame clones appear in the TCRdb table, and some are missing; sequencing was by immunoSEQ multiplex PCR. The repertoire has over 75,000 clones, roughly 80% of them found once; the top ten carry roughly 7%. Sequencing input: PBMCs. The receptors shown here come from a man between 35 and 55 years old in good health and CMV-seropositive.

This chain links TRBV6-5 with TRBJ1-4; 12 bases line up with TRBD1. The CDR3 contains 15 residues. Losses at the gene ends were 5 bases for V and 5 bases for J; bases not matched to a gene: 3. From germline, CDR1 is MNHEY and CDR2 SVGAGI. The CDR3 DNA reads as TGTGCCAGCAGTCGGGACAGGGGGCGAAATGAAAAACTGTTTTTT. It is translated as CASSRDRGRNEKLFF.

The V call is TRBV11-2, the J call TRBJ1-2; D gene uncertain. CDR3 length: 13 residues. The V end lost 2 bases, the J end lost 7 bases, and 11 bases lay between the germline ends. Germline V gives CDR1 SGHAT, CDR2 FQNNGV. The CDR3 region has the DNA TGTGCCAGCAGCTTAAGTTCGGCGGCTGGCTACACCTTC. Protein sequence: CASSLSSAAGYTF.

This chain joins TRBV5-1 and TRBJ2-1, with 16 positions matching TRBD2. In germline, CDR1 is SGHRS, CDR2 YFSETQ. The V and J ends lost 2 bases and 6 bases, in that order; junction bases with no gene match: 5. CDR3 size: 17 residues. This chain's CDR3 is CASSLGTSGGAGNEQFF. In nucleotides, the CDR3 is TGCGCCAGCAGCTTAGGGACTAGCGGGGGGGCTGGCAATGAGCAGTTCTTC.

This clone was found a few times. The chain couples TRBV27 to TRBJ1-2; no clear D gene. Trimming pared 6 bases from V and 4 bases from J, leaving 18 bases between. This CDR3 spans 15 amino acids. The germline V gene has CDR1 MNHEY and CDR2 SMNVEV (reference sequence). CDR3 sequence (DNA): TGTGCCAGCAGCCCGCGAGGTATCGCCCCCTATGGCTACACCTTC. It specifies CASSPRGIAPYGYTF.

Only one count was recorded for this clone. The rearrangement joins TRBV6-6 to TRBJ2-2; a weak D match, TRBD2 (6 bases). This CDR3 spans 16 amino acids. Trimming stripped 0 bases from V and 6 bases from J, with 14 bases between. Germline CDR1 and CDR2: MNHNY and SVGAGI (reference sequence). CDR3 coding DNA: TGTGCCAGCAGTTACTCACGCGGGATGGAGCCCGGGGAGCTGTTTTTT. It encodes CASSYSRGMEPGELFF.

The rearrangement joins TRBV4-3 to TRBJ2-3, with TRBD1 matching 9 bases. From germline, CDR1 is LGHNA and CDR2 YSLEER. The CDR3 covers 15 residues. Losses at the gene ends were 1 base for V and 5 bases for J; bases not matched to a gene: 4. As DNA, the CDR3 is TGCGCCAGCAGCCAAGCTGGGACAGGGCAAGATACGCAGTATTTT. Protein sequence: CASSQAGTGQDTQYF.

CDR3 nucleotide sequence: TGTGCCAGCCACTGGGCGGGACAGGGCTACGAGCAGTACTTC. Translating it yields CASHWAGQGYEQYF. This chain connects TRBV28 to TRBJ2-7; 9 positions agree with TRBD1. Germline trimming cut 8 bases from V and 3 bases from J; bases unmatched to any gene: 8. Germline V gene lookup returns CDR1 MDHEN and CDR2 SYDVKM. This CDR3 comprises 14 residues.

V is TRBV6-6 and J is TRBJ2-6, with D unresolved. V lost 7 bases and J lost 2, with 9 bases in between. This CDR3 comprises 14 residues. CDR1 is MNHNY and CDR2 is SVGAGI in the germline V gene (reference sequence). This chain's CDR3 is CASTERPGANVLTF. CDR3 DNA sequence: TGTGCCAGCACCGAGCGTCCTGGGGCCAACGTCCTGACTTTC.

Only a few counts were recorded for this clone. V is TRBV7-2 and J is TRBJ2-1; 9 positions match TRBD2. CDR1 and CDR2 from the germline V gene are SGHTA and FQGNSA. The CDR3 length is 17 residues. Trimming at V came to 7 bases and at J to 8 bases, leaving 18 bases not matched to a gene. The chain's CDR3 is CASMPSSGGKPQHEQFF. The CDR3 DNA reads as TGTGCCAGCATGCCTTCAAGCGGGGGGAAGCCACAGCATGAGCAGTTCTTC.

A few counts support this clone. The gene calls are TRBV11-3 and TRBJ2-7; a weak D match, TRBD2 (6 bases). Germline V lookup: CDR1 SGHNT, CDR2 YENEEA. CDR3 length equals 13 residues. Trimming removed 5 bases at V and 1 base at J, with 9 bases between. DNA for the CDR3: TGTGCCAGCAGCATGGGAGGATCCTACGAGCAGTACTTC. Its protein is CASSMGGSYEQYF.

This clone was recorded at least ten times. The chain joins TRBV4-1 to TRBJ1-1; no clear D. The CDR3 spans 14 residues. The V end lost 4 bases, the J end lost 1 base, and 10 bases lay between the germline ends. Germline CDR1 MGHRA, CDR2 YSYEKL. The chain's CDR3 is CASSRTGGNTEAFF. The DNA for the CDR3 is TGCGCCAGCAGCCGCACTGGAGGGAACACTGAAGCTTTCTTT.

The chain combines TRBV2 with TRBJ2-7; 8 bases agree with TRBD1. The CDR3 totals 15 residues. Unmatched junction bases numbered 12, after V lost 4 bases and J lost 7 bases. In germline, CDR1 is SNHLY, CDR2 FYNNEI. The CDR3 bases are TGTGCCAGCAGTGCCAGGGGGCCGCCGACGAATGAGCAGTACTTC. This gives the protein CASSARGPPTNEQYF.

J is TRBJ2-3 and V is TRBV5-6; no definite D call. The germline CDR1 and CDR2 sequences are SGHDT and YYEEEE. This CDR3 contains 12 residues. V was clipped by 4 bases and J by 2 bases, with 5 bases between them. In nucleotides, the CDR3 is TGTGCCAGCAGCATCAACACAGATACGCAGTATTTT. As protein: CASSINTDTQYF.

This clone was found a few times. V usage is TRBV28 and J usage is TRBJ1-2; possibly TRBD1 for D (5 bases). This CDR3 has 14 residues. The V gene's germline CDR1 is MDHEN and CDR2 SYDVKM. The V end was cut by 5 bases, the J end by 5 bases, with 15 bases between. The CDR3 coding sequence is TGTGCCAGCAGTCCGATACGGCGGGGGTATGGCTACACCTTC. It codes for CASSPIRRGYGYTF.

The V and J genes are TRBV19 and TRBJ1-6, with D uncertain. Trimming left V 1 base short and J 10 bases short, with 14 bases between. Germline-derived CDR1 and CDR2 are LNHDA and SQIVND (reference sequence). The CDR3 has 15 residues. In DNA form, the CDR3 reads TGTGCCAGTAGTATAGGGACTTCGAGTGAGTCACCCCTCCACTTT. It codes for CASSIGTSSESPLHF.

In this sample, this clone turned up many times. The chain employs TRBV14 and TRBJ1-1; no clear D gene. The CDR3 spans 13 residues. Germline values: CDR1 SGHDN, CDR2 FVKESK. The ends were cut back, 0 bases at V and 9 bases at J, with 11 bases in the middle. This CDR3 reads CASSQEASHQAFF. The CDR3 DNA sequence: TGTGCCAGCAGCCAAGAAGCAAGCCACCAAGCTTTCTTT.

This chain links TRBV27 with TRBJ1-2, with 9 bases that match TRBD1. The CDR3 has 15 residues. Germline lookup yields CDR1 MNHEY and CDR2 SMNVEV (reference sequence). Trimming removed 2 bases from V and 7 bases from J; junction bases left unmatched: 8. The CDR3 reads CASSLVQGALGGYTF. The CDR3 coding sequence is TGTGCCAGCAGTTTAGTACAGGGGGCGCTGGGTGGCTACACCTTC.

This clone was observed a single time. This sequence joins TRBV7-8 and TRBJ2-5, with unresolved D. Germline CDR1 SGHVS, CDR2 FQNEAQ. With 5 bases removed from V and 5 bases from J, the gap between germline ends came to 18 bases. The CDR3 is 15 amino acids. The CDR3 DNA follows: TGTGCCAGCAGCCTAAACCGTGATCCCTCGGAGACCCAGTACTTC. It yields the protein CASSLNRDPSETQYF. The full variable domain, rest sourced from reference TRBV7-8 and TRBJ2-5, is GAGVSQSPRYKVAKRGQDVALRCDPISGHVSLFWYQQALGQGPEFLTYFQNEAQLDKSGLPSDRFFAERPEGSVSTLKIQRTQQEDSAVYLCASSLNRDPSETQYFGPGTRLLVL.

This clone was recorded once. The chain is built from TRBV7-8 and TRBJ2-7; 10 bases match TRBD1. Germline CDR1 SGHVS, CDR2 FQNEAQ. Losses at the gene ends were 2 bases for V and 7 bases for J; bases not matched to a gene: 8. The CDR3 is 15 residues long. The CDR3 DNA is TGTGCCAGCAGCTTAAGTGGGACAGGGGTTCGGGAGCAGTACTTC. This codes for CASSLSGTGVREQYF.

CDR3 sequence reads: CASSSTDRGPPYEQYF. CDR3 bases: TGTGCCAGCAGCTCAACCGACAGGGGGCCCCCCTACGAGCAGTACTTC. The chain links TRBV7-9 to TRBJ2-7; 10 bases line up with TRBD1. The ends lost 4 bases at V and 2 bases at J; junction bases unmatched: 8. This CDR3 spans 16 amino acids. Germline CDR1 reads SEHNR; CDR2 reads FQNEAQ (reference sequence).

The genes are TRBV7-9 and TRBJ2-2; 7 bases agree with TRBD1. Unmatched junction bases numbered 10, after V lost 10 bases and J lost 5 bases. The CDR3 loop spans 14 amino acids. The germline gives CDR1 SEHNR, CDR2 FQNEAQ (reference sequence). The chain's CDR3 is CATRRQGNTGELFF. In DNA form, the CDR3 reads TGTGCCACGCGCCGACAGGGTAATACCGGGGAGCTGTTTTTT.

This chain uses TRBV7-6 with TRBJ2-2, with D perhaps TRBD1 (6 bases). Trimming pared 1 base from V and 4 bases from J, leaving 10 bases between. The CDR3 runs 15 residues. Germline V CDR1 and CDR2: SGHVS, FNYEAQ. CDR3: CASSLETRGTGELFF. The CDR3 coding sequence is TGTGCCAGCAGCTTAGAGACCAGGGGCACCGGGGAGCTGTTTTTT.

V is TRBV10-3 and J is TRBJ1-1; D unclear. V was trimmed by 3 bases and J by 1 base, leaving 6 bases between them. The V gene's germline CDR1 is ENHRY and CDR2 SYGVKD. The length of the CDR3 is 13 residues. The CDR3: CAISEQKNTEAFF. As DNA, the CDR3 is TGTGCCATCAGTGAACAGAAGAACACTGAAGCTTTCTTT.

The genes are TRBV9 and TRBJ1-1; D uncertain. Trimming took off 0 bases at V and 7 bases at J, with 10 bases between the two ends. This CDR3 spans 13 amino acids. Germline-derived CDR1 and CDR2 are SGDLS and YYNGEE. CDR3 residues: CASSVEVRGEAFF. The CDR3 nucleotides are TGTGCCAGCAGCGTAGAAGTTCGGGGTGAAGCTTTCTTT.

The chain recombines TRBV6-1 with TRBJ2-7; 13 nucleotides agree with TRBD2. The V gene end was trimmed by 7 bases and the J gene end by 7 bases; junction bases not matched to a gene: 7. Looked up from germline, CDR1 is MNHNS and CDR2 is SASEGT. This CDR3 is built from 14 residues. DNA for the CDR3: TGTGCCAGCACTGGGACTAGCGGGACGATTGAGCAGTACTTC. It is translated as CASTGTSGTIEQYF.

The chain couples TRBV5-1 to TRBJ1-2; D not certain. CDR1 is SGHRS, CDR2 YFSETQ, per germline. Trimming took 9 bases from V and 7 from J, leaving 19 bases between them. The CDR3 is 13 residues long. The CDR3 DNA reads as TGCGCCACTTCGCCGGAGGGTCTGGCTGGCTACACCTTC. Translating it yields CATSPEGLAGYTF.

The chain recombines TRBV7-2 with TRBJ2-7, with 9 bases fitting TRBD2. J was trimmed by 6 bases and V by 1 base; bases with no gene match: 1. Per germline, CDR1 SGHTA and CDR2 FQGNSA. This CDR3 is built from 13 residues. In nucleotides, the CDR3 is TGTGCCAGCAGCTTAGAAGCGGGGGGCGAGCAGTACTTC. Its protein product is CASSLEAGGEQYF.

This rearrangement joins TRBV5-1 to TRBJ2-7; a possible D gene is TRBD1 (6 bases). With 3 bases removed from V and 2 bases from J, the gap between germline ends came to 12 bases. This CDR3 is built from 14 residues. The germline gives CDR1 SGHRS, CDR2 YFSETQ. The CDR3 region has the DNA TGCGCCAGCAGCTATACGACAGGTGCCTACGAGCAGTACTTC. This encodes CASSYTTGAYEQYF.

This chain joins TRBV5-5 and TRBJ2-7; D not resolved. The CDR3 consists of 15 residues. V dropped 1 base and J dropped 1 base, with 12 bases sitting between them. The V gene's germline CDR1 is SGHKS and CDR2 YYEKEE (reference sequence). The CDR3 DNA follows: TGTGCCAGCAGCTTGATGGGCAGGATGTCCTACGAGCAGTACTTC. Protein product: CASSLMGRMSYEQYF.